This T cell receptor (beta chain) appears in the sequencing data of a study of T cell responses to AZD1222 COVID-19 vaccine. The CDR3 has 16 residues. J lost 2 bases, V lost 3 bases, and 6 bases had no gene match. In germline, CDR1 is KGHSH, CDR2 LQKENI. General study points: Nearly half of spike-specific TCRs reportedly target variant regions that are unmutated in the B.1.351 and B.1.1.7 variants. Spike-specific TCR repertoires showed rising breadth and depth after two AZD1222 doses.

Of note for this clone: What it recognizes is unknown.

Sequencing was performed with immunoSEQ multiplex PCR; in TCRdb, only in-frame clones are kept and a portion is missing. Of approximately 180,000 clones listed, 70% to 90% were seen once; the top ten hold more than 25%. Sequenced here: peripheral blood, sampled 28 days after the second AZD1222 dose. The chain combines TRBV18 with TRBJ2-2; 7 bases match TRBD1. The TCR was taken from an adult who received the AZD1222 COVID-19 vaccine. Here the CDR3 reads CASSPYGTENTGELFF. The CDR3 DNA is TGTGCCAGCTCACCTTACGGGACAGAAAACACCGGGGAGCTGTTTTTT.